This T cell receptor (beta chain) was captured in a study of T cell changes during pregnancy in multiple sclerosis. The CDR3 consists of 13 residues. The J segment lost 6 bases and the V segment lost 6 bases, leaving 4 bases of the junction unmatched. Germline-derived CDR1 and CDR2 are MNHEY and SVGAGI. This clone was detected a few times. TCRdb's table, derived via immunoSEQ multiplex PCR, lists solely in-frame clones and lacks some. The sample has 45,000 to 55,000 clones, around 92% seen once. The source was CD4+ T cells from peripheral blood mononuclear cells, collected after pregnancy. This chain uses TRBV6-5 with TRBJ1-5; TRBD1 matches 8 bases. The sequence came from a female donor in good health, enrolled as a control in a pregnancy study. The CDR3 protein is CASSRTGTQPQHF. The CDR3 DNA sequence: TGTGCCAGCAGCCGGACAGGGACTCAGCCCCAGCATTTT.